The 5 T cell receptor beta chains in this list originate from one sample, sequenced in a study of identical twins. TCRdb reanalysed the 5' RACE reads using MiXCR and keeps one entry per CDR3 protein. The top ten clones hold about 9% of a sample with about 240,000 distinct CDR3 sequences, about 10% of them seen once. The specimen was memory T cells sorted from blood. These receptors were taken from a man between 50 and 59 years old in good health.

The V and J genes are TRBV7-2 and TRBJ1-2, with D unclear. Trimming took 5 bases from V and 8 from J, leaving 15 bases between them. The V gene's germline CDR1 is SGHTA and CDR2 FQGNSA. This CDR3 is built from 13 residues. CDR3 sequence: CASSPGPPRGYTF. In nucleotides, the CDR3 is TGTGCCAGCAGCCCCGGGCCCCCCCGGGGCTACACCTTC.

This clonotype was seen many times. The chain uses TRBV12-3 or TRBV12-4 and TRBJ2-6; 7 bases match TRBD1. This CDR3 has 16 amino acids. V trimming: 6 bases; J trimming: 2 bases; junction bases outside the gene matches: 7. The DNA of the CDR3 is TGTGCCAGCAGCGGAGATACAGGGGCTGGGGCCAACGTCCTGACTTTC. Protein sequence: CASSGDTGAGANVLTF.

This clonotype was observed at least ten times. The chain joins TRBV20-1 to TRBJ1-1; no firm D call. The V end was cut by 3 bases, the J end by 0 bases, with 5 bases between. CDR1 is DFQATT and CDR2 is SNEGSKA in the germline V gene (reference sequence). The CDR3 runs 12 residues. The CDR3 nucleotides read TGCAGTGCTAGTAGGATGAACACTGAAGCTTTCTTT. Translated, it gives CSASRMNTEAFF.

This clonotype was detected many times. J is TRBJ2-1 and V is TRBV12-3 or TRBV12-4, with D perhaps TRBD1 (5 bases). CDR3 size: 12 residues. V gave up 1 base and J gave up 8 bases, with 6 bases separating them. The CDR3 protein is CASSLGGYEQFF. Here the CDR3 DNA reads TGTGCCAGCAGTTTAGGGGGCTATGAGCAGTTCTTC.

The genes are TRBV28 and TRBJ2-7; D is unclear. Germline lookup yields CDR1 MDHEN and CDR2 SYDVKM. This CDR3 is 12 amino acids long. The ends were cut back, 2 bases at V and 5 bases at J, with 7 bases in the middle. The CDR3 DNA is TGTGCCAGCAGTTTAAGTGTGAACGAGCAGTACTTC. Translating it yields CASSLSVNEQYF.